A selection of T cell receptor beta chains follows, all from one sample in a study of control samples from healthy donors and cancer patients. Some clones are missing from TCRdb's copy, which holds only in-frame ones; the method was immunoSEQ multiplex PCR. The table records under 200,000 clones, around 95% of them present only once. Material: blood. The receptors originated from a woman aged 55-69 years in good health. Each CDR3 is given with its conserved first and last residue. Each record gives: J gene, V gene, D gene, clone size, CDR3 protein. The D gene is left open where the match is weak. Some rows have no size entry. The others give once, few or many, or a class for an expanded clone.

TRBJ1-1 TRBV4-1 . . CASSQEPEGYTEAFF
TRBJ2-5 TRBV18 . . CASSPRTQETQYF
TRBJ2-2 TRBV12-3/TRBV12-4 TRBD1 . CATRQGFTGELFF
TRBJ1-4 TRBV15 . . CATRDGRGGNVNEKLFF
TRBJ1-2 TRBV11-2 . . CASSFQVTNYGYTF
TRBJ2-1 TRBV30 TRBD2 . CAWARGVPAVRFF
TRBJ1-3 TRBV5-1 . . CASSLSPVGSGNTIYF
TRBJ2-1 TRBV15 . . CATSREGGAGFF
TRBJ1-6 TRBV25-1 TRBD1 . CASSERRGLNSPLHF
TRBJ2-7 TRBV5-5 . . CASSFLAGSTYEQYF
TRBJ2-2 TRBV5-1 . . CASSATGELFF
TRBJ1-1 TRBV12-3/TRBV12-4 . . CASSYRSTEAFF
TRBJ1-1 TRBV18 TRBD1 once CASSPMTGGNTEAFF
TRBJ2-3 TRBV7-9 . . CASSLVLMGRGYTQYF
TRBJ1-6 TRBV6-1 TRBD1 . CASSESGGYSPLHF
TRBJ1-2 TRBV7-2 . . CASSSYHVINGHTF
TRBJ1-5 TRBV19 . few CASSMGRAYQPQHF
TRBJ2-2 TRBV5-4 TRBD2 . CASSLEGLAGGRTGELFF
TRBJ2-6 TRBV9 . once CASSVYSGANVLTF
TRBJ2-4 TRBV19 . . CASSILRPQAKNIQYF
TRBJ1-1 TRBV2 . . CASTWSKNLNTEAFF
TRBJ1-5 TRBV2 . . CASSSTPPRNSNQPQHF
TRBJ1-5 TRBV6-6 TRBD1 . CASSQRGGDRVGNQPQHF
TRBJ1-5 TRBV7-2 . . CASSSGLTDSNQPQHF
TRBJ2-7 TRBV7-9 . . CASSASSYEQYF
TRBJ1-2 TRBV5-1 . . CASSLGQGLGGYTF
TRBJ2-3 TRBV6-1 TRBD2 . CASSVGTSVDTDTQYF
TRBJ2-6 TRBV18 . . CASSDQGSGANVLTF